The 29 T cell receptor beta chains listed next were all sequenced from one sample in a study of T cell repertoires in cytomegalovirus infection (dated by TCRdb to between 2019 and 2020). The run used an Illumina HiSeq 1500. Using fastp at Q25 and MiXCR, TCRdb reprocessed the public reads and kept productive beta chains. CDR3 protein sequences are deduplicated, and each keeps its most common genes and DNA. The sample profile shows fewer than 200,000 distinct CDR3 sequences; 9.5% of them were found once. The ten largest make up about 4.6% of the sample. The sequenced sample was PBMCs. These receptors were taken from a human donor in good health (CMV status not recorded). Some clones in this sample may be carry-over from other donors' samples.

This clonotype was seen a few times. J is TRBJ2-1 and V is TRBV6-2 or TRBV6-3, with 9 bases that match TRBD2. The CDR3 totals 16 residues. Germline trimming cut 8 bases from V and 2 bases from J; bases unmatched to any gene: 10. Per germline, CDR1 MNHEY and CDR2 SVGEGT. This chain's CDR3 is CASLLAGGFPYNEQFF. As DNA, the CDR3 is TGTGCCAGCTTGTTGGCGGGAGGGTTCCCCTACAATGAGCAGTTCTTC.

The chain uses TRBV20-1 and TRBJ2-7, with a possible D match to TRBD1 (6 bases). From germline, CDR1 is DFQATT and CDR2 SNEGSKA (reference sequence). This CDR3 contains 12 residues. V was cut by 5 bases and J by 3 bases, with 11 bases left in between. The DNA for the CDR3 is TGCAGTGCTCACCGGGACAACTACGAGCAGTACTTC. Protein sequence: CSAHRDNYEQYF.

The rearrangement uses TRBV6-2 or TRBV6-3 and TRBJ1-5; 8 nucleotides agree with TRBD1. The V gene's germline CDR1 is MNHEY and CDR2 SVGEGT. The CDR3 is 14 amino acids. Unmatched junction bases numbered 7, after V lost 10 bases and J lost 2 bases. CDR3 amino acids: CATLDRGGNQPQHF. CDR3 coding DNA: TGTGCCACCCTAGACAGGGGCGGCAATCAGCCCCAGCATTTT.

At least ten counts were recorded for this clonotype. The V call is TRBV7-2, the J call TRBJ2-7; TRBD2 matches at 7 bases. This CDR3 contains 18 residues. The ends lost 3 bases at V and 1 base at J; junction bases unmatched: 15. CDR1 and CDR2 (germline): SGHTA, FQGNSA. CDR3 amino acids: CASSLRGSSRIESYEQYF. In DNA, the CDR3 is TGTGCCAGCAGCTTGCGGGGGAGTTCCCGGATAGAGTCCTACGAGCAGTACTTC.

Concerning this clonotype itself: A clone one base away is much larger, so this may be a read error. The rearrangement joins TRBV7-8 to TRBJ2-7; 7 bases match TRBD2. The CDR3 consists of 13 residues. In germline, CDR1 is SGHVS, CDR2 FQNEAQ. J lost 2 bases, V lost 8 bases, and 6 bases had no gene match. DNA for the CDR3: TGTGCCAGCTGCGAGGGACTACCCTACGAGCAGTACTTC. It translates to CASCEGLPYEQYF.

This clonotype was counted at least ten times. The chain joins TRBV7-2 to TRBJ2-1; tentative D call: TRBD2 (5 bases). The CDR3 totals 14 residues. Germline values: CDR1 SGHTA, CDR2 FQGNSA. Trimming cost V 5 bases and J 8 bases, with 16 bases left between them. The CDR3 region is CASSQTRRVHEQFF. In DNA, the CDR3 is TGTGCCAGCAGCCAAACGAGGCGGGTCCATGAGCAGTTCTTC.

This clonotype was picked up many times. This chain uses TRBV23-1 with TRBJ1-1; D remains ambiguous. TRBV23-1 is labeled an ORF, and its function is uncertain. V lost 0 bases and J 0 bases, leaving 17 bases between the germline ends. The CDR3 length is 18 residues. CDR3 residues: CASSQSSKKDFLNTEAFF. The CDR3 coding sequence is TGCGCCAGCAGTCAATCTTCTAAAAAGGACTTCTTGAACACTGAAGCTTTCTTT.

In this sample, this clonotype turned up once. Possible read error: a much larger clone is one base away. The chain couples TRBV6-4 to TRBJ2-2; the match to TRBD2 covers 11 bases. The CDR3 consists of 16 residues. The V segment lost 7 bases and the J segment 7 bases; nucleotides outside the gene matches: 11. Germline-derived CDR1 and CDR2 are MRHNA and SNTAGT. This chain's CDR3 is CASMRLAGSGSGELFF. The DNA for the CDR3 is TGTGCCAGCATGAGACTAGCGGGAAGTGGCAGCGGGGAGCTGTTTTTT.

This clonotype was seen repeatedly, ten times or more. The chain uses TRBV7-3 and TRBJ2-3, with D unresolved. The V end was cut by 2 bases, the J end by 0 bases, with 9 bases between. This CDR3 contains 15 residues. The germline CDR1 and CDR2 sequences are SGHTA and FQGTGA. Written as DNA, the CDR3 is TGTGCCAGCAGCTTATCTGGGCTTAGCACAGATACGCAGTATTTT. Its protein product is CASSLSGLSTDTQYF.

The sample holds many counts of this clonotype. V and J are TRBV5-5 and TRBJ1-2; tentative D call: TRBD1 (5 bases). V was cut by 4 bases and J by 0 bases, with 10 bases left in between. Germline V gives CDR1 SGHKS, CDR2 YYEKEE (reference sequence). The CDR3 is made up of 14 amino acids. The CDR3 sequence is CASSNRDPNYGYTF. For the CDR3, the DNA is TGTGCCAGCAGCAACCGGGACCCTAACTATGGCTACACCTTC.

This rearrangement joins TRBV20-1 to TRBJ1-1; TRBD1 is a possible D gene (5 bases). The CDR3 contains 14 residues. Trimming pared 0 bases from V and 6 bases from J, leaving 14 bases between. Germline lookup yields CDR1 DFQATT and CDR2 SNEGSKA (reference sequence). The DNA for the CDR3 is TGCAGTGCTAGAGATCCGGGGCACGGCGCTGAAGCTTTCTTT. Its protein is CSARDPGHGAEAFF.

This chain connects TRBV18 to TRBJ2-7; 8 nucleotides align to TRBD1. Losses at the gene ends were 5 bases for V and 9 bases for J; bases not matched to a gene: 6. CDR3 length equals 12 residues. Germline-derived CDR1 and CDR2 are KGHSH and LQKENI. The CDR3 bases are TGTGCCAGCTCATTCAGGGGGCAGGGGCAGTACTTC. Translation gives CASSFRGQGQYF.

This clonotype came up many times. V and J are TRBV19 and TRBJ1-2; no reliable D call. V was clipped by 6 bases and J by 4 bases, with 15 bases between them. The CDR3 contains 14 residues. Per the germline V gene, CDR1 is LNHDA and CDR2 is SQIVND (reference sequence). CDR3 sequence (DNA): TGTGCCAGTAGAGACATCGGACCGGGCTATGGCTACACCTTC. Its protein product is CASRDIGPGYGYTF.

This clonotype was observed a few times. The rearrangement uses TRBV28 and TRBJ1-1, with 7 bases identical to TRBD1. Germline assignment: CDR1 MDHEN and CDR2 SYDVKM. CDR3 length: 18 residues. Unmatched junction bases numbered 16, after V lost 6 bases and J lost 0 bases. The CDR3 protein is CASRINRGGVDMNTEAFF. The CDR3 coding sequence is TGTGCCAGCAGGATAAACAGGGGAGGGGTCGACATGAACACTGAAGCTTTCTTT.

The sample holds many counts of this clonotype. This chain connects TRBV7-8 to TRBJ1-2; D is unclear. Germline values: CDR1 SGHVS, CDR2 FQNEAQ. This CDR3 has 14 residues. V shed 4 bases and J shed 8 bases, with 17 bases lying between them. The CDR3 DNA reads TGTGCCAGCAGCTACCCCGGGCCGGGTAGGGGCTACACCTTC. This translates into CASSYPGPGRGYTF.

This clonotype was detected many times. This chain connects TRBV7-9 to TRBJ2-7; no reliable D call. In germline, CDR1 is SEHNR, CDR2 FQNEAQ (reference sequence). Between the trimmed V and J ends, which lost 1 base and 6 bases, there was a span of 7 bases. The CDR3 consists of 12 residues. The CDR3 DNA reads as TGTGCCAGCAGCTTAGTAGTAGGCGAGCAGTACTTC. As protein: CASSLVVGEQYF. Full variable domain (rest looked up from reference TRBV7-9 and TRBJ2-7): DTGVSQNPRHKITKRGQNVTFRCDPISEHNRLYWYRQTLGQGPEFLTYFQNEAQLEKSRLLSDRFSAERPKGSFSTLEIQRTEQGDSAMYLCASSLVVGEQYFGPGTRLTVT.

This clonotype was recorded many times. The V gene is TRBV4-3, the J gene TRBJ1-1; D not certain. The CDR3 loop spans 15 amino acids. Trimming removed 0 bases from V and 8 bases from J, with 16 bases in between. Germline values: CDR1 LGHNA, CDR2 YSLEER. CDR3: CASSQDVSAPTEAFF. The CDR3 region has the DNA TGCGCCAGCAGCCAAGATGTTTCGGCCCCAACCGAAGCTTTCTTT.

This clonotype was seen a few times. The chain employs TRBV5-1 and TRBJ1-1, with 8 bases identical to TRBD1. The CDR3 spans 15 residues. The junction had 7 bases not matched to a gene; V was cut back by 4 bases and J by 2 bases. CDR1 and CDR2 (germline): SGHRS, YFSETQ. CDR3 loop: CASSERQGSNTEAFF. Written as DNA, the CDR3 is TGCGCCAGCAGCGAGAGACAGGGGAGCAACACTGAAGCTTTCTTT.

This clonotype was counted ten times or more. This sequence joins TRBV7-2 and TRBJ2-7; 8 positions match TRBD1. V lost 1 base, J lost 1 base, and 12 bases stayed unmatched. This CDR3 is 18 amino acids long. The germline gives CDR1 SGHTA, CDR2 FQGNSA. The CDR3 DNA follows: TGTGCCAGCAGCTTAGGGACAGGGAACCTTCCTAAATCCTACGAGCAGTACTTC. It codes for CASSLGTGNLPKSYEQYF.

This clonotype occurred many times. The chain joins TRBV19 to TRBJ1-5; maybe TRBD1 (5 bases). The V and J ends lost 0 bases and 1 base respectively, with 13 bases between them. This CDR3 has 17 residues. Looked up from germline, CDR1 is LNHDA and CDR2 is SQIVND (reference sequence). As DNA, the CDR3 is TGTGCCAGTAGTATAGATCCCGAGTGGGGGAGCAATCAGCCCCAGCATTTT. This gives the protein CASSIDPEWGSNQPQHF.

This sequence joins TRBV7-2 and TRBJ2-3, with 7 bases aligning to TRBD1. V was clipped by 1 base and J by 5 bases; unmatched bases: 6. The CDR3 spans 15 residues. The germline gives CDR1 SGHTA, CDR2 FQGNSA. CDR3 nucleotide sequence: TGTGCCAGCAGCTTAGAACAGGGGTTTTTAGATACGCAGTATTTT. The encoded protein is CASSLEQGFLDTQYF.

CDR3: CASSLSGTASYEQYF. CDR3 DNA: TGTGCCAGCAGTTTATCCGGGACAGCATCCTACGAGCAGTACTTC. This chain joins TRBV27 and TRBJ2-7; 7 positions match TRBD1. CDR1 is MNHEY, CDR2 SMNVEV, per germline (reference sequence). V was pared by 0 bases and J by 1 base, with 3 bases of the junction left unmatched. CDR3 length equals 15 residues.

In its sample, this clonotype was seen many times. The V and J genes are TRBV7-2 and TRBJ1-2, with a possible D match to TRBD1 (6 bases). Germline V CDR1 and CDR2: SGHTA, FQGNSA. The CDR3 runs to 14 residues. The V and J ends lost 3 bases and 6 bases respectively, with 14 bases between them. CDR3 loop: CASSFTTGKNGYTF. The CDR3, as DNA: TGTGCCAGCAGCTTTACTACAGGGAAGAATGGCTACACCTTC.

In its sample, this clonotype was seen many times. The chain couples TRBV7-8 to TRBJ1-2; possibly TRBD1 for D (5 bases). The CDR3 sequence is 13 residues long. CDR1 and CDR2 from the germline V gene are SGHVS and FQNEAQ. Trimming left V 3 bases short and J 3 bases short, with 8 bases between. DNA for the CDR3: TGTGCCAGCAGCTTTGGCAGGGACTATGGCTACACCTTC. Protein sequence: CASSFGRDYGYTF.

This clonotype came up a few times. The genes are TRBV4-2 and TRBJ2-7; D gene uncertain. The CDR3 consists of 16 residues. V was shortened by 0 bases and J by 3 bases, with 15 bases between the two germline ends. From germline, CDR1 is LGHNA and CDR2 YNFKEQ. The CDR3: CASSQDGGGMIYEQYF. CDR3 nucleotide sequence: TGTGCCAGCAGCCAAGATGGTGGCGGAATGATCTACGAGCAGTACTTC.

This clonotype showed up many times. The V call is TRBV12-3 or TRBV12-4, the J call TRBJ1-4; possible D gene TRBD1, 5 bases. This CDR3 comprises 13 residues. V lost 3 bases and J 4 bases, leaving 6 bases between the germline ends. CDR3 nucleotides: TGTGCCAGCAGTTTGCAGGGTAATGAAAAACTGTTTTTT. It codes for CASSLQGNEKLFF.

This clonotype appeared many times. The rearrangement uses TRBV7-2 and TRBJ2-4, with 8 bases matching TRBD2. The CDR3 extends over 16 amino acids. Germline V lookup: CDR1 SGHTA, CDR2 FQGNSA. V shed 5 bases and J 4 bases; nucleotides not matched to a gene: 10. In DNA, the CDR3 is TGTGCCAGCAGCCGTAGAGCGGGAGATTCAAAAAACATTCAGTACTTC. It is translated as CASSRRAGDSKNIQYF.

To note about this clonotype: This may be a read error, as it is one base from a much larger clone. The chain links TRBV6-5 to TRBJ2-5; D not certain. CDR1 is MNHEY, CDR2 SVGAGI, per germline. V lost 2 bases and J 5 bases, leaving 3 bases between the germline ends. CDR3 size: 11 residues. CDR3 sequence: CASSYAETQYF. In DNA, the CDR3 is TGTGCCAGCAGTTACGCGGAGACCCAGTACTTC.

Ten or more counts support this clonotype. The CDR3 is CAISESDSQETQYF. For the CDR3, the DNA is TGTGCCATCAGTGAGTCTGACAGCCAAGAGACCCAGTACTTC. The J gene is TRBJ2-5, the V gene TRBV10-3, with a tentative D call TRBD1 (5 bases). The germline CDR1 and CDR2 sequences are ENHRY and SYGVKD. V lost 0 bases and J lost 1, with 6 bases in between. CDR3 length: 14 residues.